A single sample gave rise to the 18 T cell receptor beta chains below, sequenced in a study of CD8+ T cells in alopecia areata (dated by TCRdb to 2017 to 2018). Libraries were made using the immunoSEQ multiplex PCR assay. RNA was extracted from all samples and reverse transcribed into cDNA, which served as template for TCR sequencing. TCRdb took this table from immuneACCESS and kept in-frame rearrangements with V and J called. Such tables lack part of the clones; where checked against another copy, unresolved V genes explain under half of the gap, and the rest is unexplained. Here the sample has 30,000 to 40,000 clones; about 74% occur a single time. Approximately 18% of the sample rests with the top ten. The sequenced sample was NKG2D-low CD8+ T cells sorted from blood. The cell subset or site label of this sample denotes: sorted CD8+ NKG2D-low blood T cells. These receptors came from a human donor with alopecia areata.

In its sample, this clone was seen a few times. The V gene is TRBV19, the J gene TRBJ1-5; D ambiguous. The V and J ends lost 0 bases and 3 bases respectively, with 12 bases between them. Per the germline V gene, CDR1 is LNHDA and CDR2 is SQIVND (reference sequence). There are 16 residues in the CDR3. CDR3 sequence reads: CASSIDPIGPNQPQHF. In DNA, the CDR3 is TGTGCCAGTAGTATAGATCCCATAGGTCCCAATCAGCCCCAGCATTTT. Drawing the rest from reference TRBV19 and TRBJ1-5, the complete variable domain is DGGITQSPKYLFRKEGQNVTLSCEQNLNHDAMYWYRQDPGQGLRLIYYSQIVNDFQKGDIAEGYSVSREKKESFPLTVTSAQKNPTAFYLCASSIDPIGPNQPQHFGDGTRLSIL.

As DNA, the CDR3 is TGTGCCAGCAGCTTTCGACAGGGGCAAGAGACCCAGTACTTC. Translating gives CASSFRQGQETQYF. This chain uses TRBV13 with TRBJ2-5; TRBD1 matches at 8 bases. The CDR3 extends over 14 amino acids. The V gene's germline CDR1 is PRHDT and CDR2 FYEKMQ (reference sequence). Trimming at V came to 3 bases and at J to 2 bases, leaving 2 bases not matched to a gene.

The chain is built from TRBV4-1 and TRBJ2-7; D call uncertain. Germline V gives CDR1 MGHRA, CDR2 YSYEKL. The CDR3 contains 14 residues. Trimming removed 0 bases at V and 0 bases at J, with 6 bases between. Here the CDR3 reads CASSQEGSSYEQYF. The CDR3 coding sequence is TGCGCCAGCAGCCAAGAGGGGTCCTCCTACGAGCAGTACTTC.

Only a few counts were recorded for this clone. V is TRBV7-8 and J is TRBJ1-2, with TRBD1 identical over 8 bases. CDR3 size: 13 residues. The junction had 2 bases not matched to a gene; V was cut back by 4 bases and J by 4 bases. The germline gives CDR1 SGHVS, CDR2 FQNEAQ. The CDR3 DNA reads TGTGCCAGCAGCTCGGGACAGGCCTATGGCTACACCTTC. It encodes CASSSGQAYGYTF.

In its sample, this clone was seen a few times. This chain uses TRBV7-8 with TRBJ2-7; D uncertain. V shed 5 bases and J shed 6 bases, with 8 bases lying between them. This CDR3 is built from 11 residues. Germline CDR1 reads SGHVS; CDR2 reads FQNEAQ. CDR3 sequence: CASSPTVEQYF. CDR3 in DNA: TGTGCCAGCAGCCCCACCGTCGAGCAGTACTTC.

This clone has a single count. The V call is TRBV4-3, the J call TRBJ2-7; 8 bases agree with TRBD2. The CDR3 spans 15 residues. The V gene's germline CDR1 is LGHNA and CDR2 YSLEER. The V gene end was trimmed by 1 base and the J gene end by 1 base; junction bases not matched to a gene: 3. The CDR3 reads CASSQGAGGSYEQYF. CDR3 nucleotides: TGCGCCAGCAGCCAAGGGGCGGGGGGATCCTACGAGCAGTACTTC.

The chain has TRBV7-9 and TRBJ1-5, with D possibly being TRBD1 (6 bases). CDR3 length: 15 amino acids. Germline V lookup: CDR1 SEHNR, CDR2 FQNEAQ (reference sequence). Trimming left V 1 base short and J 1 base short, with 8 bases between. Here the CDR3 DNA reads TGTGCCAGCAGCTTAGAGGGGGGAAGCAATCAGCCCCAGCATTTT. Protein: CASSLEGGSNQPQHF.

This rearrangement joins TRBV7-9 to TRBJ1-1; possibly TRBD1 for D (6 bases). This CDR3 is 17 amino acids long. Germline V lookup: CDR1 SEHNR, CDR2 FQNEAQ (reference sequence). V dropped 4 bases and J dropped 4 bases, with 22 bases sitting between them. CDR3 residues: CASSSATLDRLTTEAFF. In DNA form, the CDR3 reads TGTGCCAGCAGCTCGGCCACCTTGGACAGACTGACCACTGAAGCTTTCTTT.

In regard to this clone: Additional DNA sequences in this sample encode the identical CDR3. V usage is TRBV29-1 and J usage is TRBJ2-7, with D unresolved. Germline V gene sequence: CDR1 SQVTM, CDR2 ANQGSEA. The V gene lost 0 bases and the J gene lost 4 bases, with 4 bases spanning the gap. This CDR3 is 11 amino acids long. The CDR3 bases are TGCAGCGTTGAAGACAGATACGAGCAGTACTTC. The encoded protein is CSVEDRYEQYF.

This rearrangement joins TRBV5-1 to TRBJ2-2; D unresolved. This CDR3 has 15 amino acids. V was clipped by 2 bases and J by 5 bases, with 13 bases between them. Germline CDR1 SGHRS, CDR2 YFSETQ. As DNA, the CDR3 is TGCGCCAGCAGCTTCCTGGCAGACTTGACCGGGGAGCTGTTTTTT. Its translation: CASSFLADLTGELFF. The variable domain in full, with the rest retrieved from reference TRBV5-1 and TRBJ2-2, is KAGVTQTPRYLIKTRGQQVTLSCSPISGHRSVSWYQQTPGQGLQFLFEYFSETQRNKGNFPGRFSGRQFSNSRSEMNVSTLELGDSALYLCASSFLADLTGELFFGEGSRLTVL.

The V gene is TRBV6-5, the J gene TRBJ1-2, with 8 bases that match TRBD1. The CDR3 contains 12 residues. Per germline, CDR1 MNHEY and CDR2 SVGAGI. V gave up 2 bases and J gave up 10 bases; unmatched junction bases: 3. CDR3 nucleotides: TGTGCCAGCAGTTACGGGACAGGCGTCTACACCTTC. Translated: CASSYGTGVYTF.

The J gene is TRBJ2-1, the V gene TRBV10-2; a weak D match, TRBD2 (6 bases). Trimming removed 2 bases at V and 0 bases at J, with 8 bases between. The V gene's germline CDR1 is WSHSY and CDR2 SAAADI. The CDR3 sequence is 15 residues long. The CDR3 nucleotides read TGCGCCAGCAGTGAGCGGGAGAGCTCCTACAATGAGCAGTTCTTC. As protein: CASSERESSYNEQFF.

The rearrangement links TRBV27 to TRBJ2-7; 9 positions match TRBD1. The CDR3 is 14 residues long. The germline V gene encodes CDR1 MNHEY and CDR2 SMNVEV (reference sequence). Losses at the gene ends were 4 bases for V and 5 bases for J; bases not matched to a gene: 6. The CDR3 loop reads CASSSGQGYDEQYF. The CDR3 coding sequence is TGTGCCAGCAGTTCGGGACAGGGCTACGACGAGCAGTACTTC.

The CDR3 coding sequence is TGTGCCAGCAGCTTAACGGGGGGGCCTCACGAGCAGTACTTC. This codes for CASSLTGGPHEQYF. This rearrangement joins TRBV13 to TRBJ2-7; 8 nucleotides match TRBD2. This CDR3 is built from 14 residues. Germline trimming cut 2 bases from V and 5 bases from J; bases unmatched to any gene: 5. Germline assignment: CDR1 PRHDT and CDR2 FYEKMQ (reference sequence).

The chain is built from TRBV11-2 and TRBJ2-4; TRBD2 agrees at 9 bases. This CDR3 comprises 16 residues. Germline V lookup: CDR1 SGHAT, CDR2 FQNNGV. J was trimmed by 3 bases and V by 1 base; bases with no gene match: 4. CDR3 DNA sequence: TGTGCCAGCAGCTTAGGCGGGAGGGATTTCAAAAACATTCAGTACTTC. Its protein product is CASSLGGRDFKNIQYF.

This clone was seen once. The chain uses TRBV5-6 and TRBJ2-7, with 7 positions matching TRBD1. With 2 bases clipped from V and 2 bases from J, the junction kept 4 bases outside the gene matches. The CDR3 has 14 amino acids. CDR1 is SGHDT, CDR2 YYEEEE, per germline. The CDR3 sequence: CASSFDRVAYEQYF. As DNA, the CDR3 is TGTGCCAGCAGCTTTGACAGGGTCGCCTACGAGCAGTACTTC. Filled out from reference TRBV5-6 and TRBJ2-7, the complete variable domain reads DAGVTQSPTHLIKTRGQQVTLRCSPKSGHDTVSWYQQALGQGPQFIFQYYEEEERQRGNFPDRFSGHQFPNYSSELNVNALLLGDSALYLCASSFDRVAYEQYFGPGTRLTVT.

This chain uses TRBV2 with TRBJ2-5, with no clear D. This CDR3 has 14 residues. Germline values: CDR1 SNHLY, CDR2 FYNNEI. The ends were cut back, 1 base at V and 0 bases at J, with 6 bases in the middle. The CDR3 nucleotides are TGTGCCAGCAGTGAAGGGGCTCACCAAGAGACCCAGTACTTC. This codes for CASSEGAHQETQYF.

The J gene is TRBJ1-5, the V gene TRBV6-4; D is ambiguous. The CDR3 sequence is 13 residues long. CDR1 MRHNA and CDR2 SNTAGT come from the germline V gene. V lost 3 bases and J 0 bases, leaving 3 bases between the germline ends. The CDR3 loop is CASSESSNQPQHF. CDR3 DNA sequence: TGTGCCAGCAGTGAGAGTAGCAATCAGCCCCAGCATTTT.